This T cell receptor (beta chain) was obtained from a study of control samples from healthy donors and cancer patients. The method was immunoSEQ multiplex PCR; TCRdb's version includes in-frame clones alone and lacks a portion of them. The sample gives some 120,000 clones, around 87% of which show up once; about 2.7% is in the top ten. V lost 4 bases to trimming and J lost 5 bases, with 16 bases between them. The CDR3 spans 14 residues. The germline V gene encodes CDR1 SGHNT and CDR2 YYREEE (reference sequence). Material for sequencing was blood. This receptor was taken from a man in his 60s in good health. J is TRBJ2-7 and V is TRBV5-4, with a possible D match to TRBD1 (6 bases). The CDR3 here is CASSTRDKGHEQYF. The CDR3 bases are TGTGCCAGCAGCACCCGGGACAAGGGCCACGAGCAGTACTTC.